These 29 T cell receptor beta chains came from one sample sequenced in a study of vaccination effects on CD4 cells after COVID-19. No antigen is known for these receptors. Peptide-pool stimulation followed by sequencing identified expanded antigen-specific CD4+ clonotypes in the ViraFEST assay. Cultured cells yielded isolated CD4+ T cells after 10 days. The person had PCR-confirmed SARS-CoV-2 infection between March and December 2020. Either the BNT162b2 or mRNA-1273 vaccine was given to participants in two doses. Some clones are missing from TCRdb's copy, which holds only in-frame ones; the method was immunoSEQ multiplex PCR. The sample consists of about 15,000 clones, about 80% of them appearing once. The input for sequencing was CD4+ T cells from PBMCs cultured with SARS-CoV-2 spike peptides, taken after COVID-19 vaccination. These receptors were taken from a human donor who had a prior SARS-CoV-2 infection.

This chain uses TRBV5-8 with TRBJ2-2; the match to TRBD2 covers 14 bases. Per the germline V gene, CDR1 is SGHTS and CDR2 is YDEGEE. The CDR3 length is 18 residues. Unmatched junction bases numbered 5, after V lost 0 bases and J lost 4 bases. The CDR3 reads CASSLAGGTSGGTGELFF. CDR3 DNA sequence: TGTGCCAGCAGCTTGGCAGGAGGGACTAGCGGGGGCACCGGGGAGCTGTTTTTT.

The chain employs TRBV20-1 and TRBJ2-1; no reliable D call. V lost 7 bases and J lost 8, with 12 bases in between. The germline V gene has CDR1 DFQATT and CDR2 SNEGSKA (reference sequence). CDR3 length equals 11 residues. This CDR3 is CSVGFRYEQFF. CDR3 sequence (DNA): TGCAGTGTGGGTTTTCGGTATGAGCAGTTCTTC.

J is TRBJ1-3 and V is TRBV6-5; 7 bases line up with TRBD1. The CDR3 loop spans 14 amino acids. Germline loops: CDR1 MNHEY, CDR2 SVGAGI. Germline trimming cut 9 bases from V and 3 bases from J; bases unmatched to any gene: 8. DNA for the CDR3: TGTGCCAGTACTTCCGGGACAGATGGAAACACCATATATTTT. Protein sequence: CASTSGTDGNTIYF.

The chain employs TRBV28 and TRBJ1-1; D unclear. The germline V and J ends were trimmed by 3 bases and 1 base, with 3 bases remaining between them. This CDR3 has 12 amino acids. Germline V gene sequence: CDR1 MDHEN, CDR2 SYDVKM. The DNA of the CDR3 is TGTGCCAGCAGTTTCTGGAACACTGAAGCTTTCTTT. Translation: CASSFWNTEAFF.

The chain is built from TRBV6-1 and TRBJ2-7; TRBD2 is a possible D gene (7 bases). The CDR3 covers 20 residues. Germline V CDR1 and CDR2: MNHNS, SASEGT. The V end was cut by 2 bases, the J end by 0 bases, with 26 bases between. The CDR3: CASSENLGHLRGGSSYEQYF. In DNA, the CDR3 is TGTGCCAGCAGTGAAAACCTGGGACACCTAAGGGGCGGGAGCTCCTACGAGCAGTACTTC.

V is TRBV6-2 or TRBV6-3 and J is TRBJ1-2; unclear D gene. This CDR3 comprises 14 residues. V was pared by 5 bases and J by 8 bases, with 18 bases between. CDR1 and CDR2 (germline): MNHEY, SVGEGT. CDR3 sequence: CASSLPRPDGGYTF. The CDR3 coding sequence is TGTGCCAGCAGTCTCCCGAGGCCCGACGGAGGCTACACCTTC.

The chain has TRBV4-1 and TRBJ2-3, with 11 bases that match TRBD2. The CDR3 length is 21 residues. The germline CDR1 and CDR2 sequences are MGHRA and YSYEKL. Germline trimming cut 0 bases from V and 2 bases from J; bases unmatched to any gene: 16. CDR3 in DNA: TGCGCCAGCAGCCAAGAGCCAACCTTAGCGGGGGGGCCTGGGTACACAGATACGCAGTATTTT. It encodes CASSQEPTLAGGPGYTDTQYF.

The chain joins TRBV15 to TRBJ2-1; D unclear. Germline CDR1 reads LNHNV; CDR2 reads YYDKDF (reference sequence). CDR3 size: 14 residues. With 1 base removed from V and 9 bases from J, the gap between germline ends came to 13 bases. This chain's CDR3 is CATSRALDPAEQFF. DNA for the CDR3: TGTGCCACCAGCAGAGCTCTAGATCCAGCTGAGCAGTTCTTC.

The chain links TRBV2 to TRBJ1-6; D is uncertain. V dropped 4 bases and J dropped 9 bases, with 13 bases sitting between them. There are 14 residues in the CDR3. Per germline, CDR1 SNHLY and CDR2 FYNNEI. CDR3 sequence: CASSVEGSGSPLHF. CDR3 in DNA: TGTGCCAGCAGTGTCGAGGGCTCTGGTTCACCCCTCCACTTT. Full variable domain (missing parts from reference TRBV2 and TRBJ1-6): EPEVTQTPSHQVTQMGQEVILRCVPISNHLYFYWYRQILGQKVEFLVSFYNNEISEKSEIFDDQFSVERPDGSNFTLKIRSTKLEDSAMYFCASSVEGSGSPLHFGNGTRLTVT.

This clone was detected once. The chain couples TRBV5-6 to TRBJ2-3; 10 positions agree with TRBD2. Germline CDR1 reads SGHDT; CDR2 reads YYEEEE. Trimming cost V 4 bases and J 0 bases; bases outside gene matches: 2. The CDR3 is made up of 15 amino acids. The CDR3 sequence is CASSPAGGSTDTQYF. CDR3 DNA sequence: TGTGCCAGCAGCCCAGCGGGAGGGAGCACAGATACGCAGTATTTT.

The chain links TRBV9 to TRBJ2-1; D ambiguous. Germline V CDR1 and CDR2: SGDLS, YYNGEE. CDR3 length equals 14 residues. The V gene lost 2 bases and the J gene lost 0 bases, with 6 bases spanning the gap. CDR3 DNA: TGTGCCAGCAGCGTGGTGAGCTCCTACAATGAGCAGTTCTTC. This translates into CASSVVSSYNEQFF.

The rearrangement links TRBV18 to TRBJ2-4, with a tentative D call TRBD1 (6 bases). Germline V gives CDR1 KGHSH, CDR2 LQKENI. With 3 bases removed from V and 6 bases from J, the gap between germline ends came to 15 bases. The CDR3 is made up of 15 amino acids. This chain's CDR3 is CASSPARGIGNIQYF. CDR3 bases: TGTGCCAGCTCACCGGCCAGGGGTATAGGAAACATTCAGTACTTC.

The genes are TRBV6-2 or TRBV6-3 and TRBJ2-3, with a weak D call TRBD2 (6 bases). The germline V and J ends were trimmed by 4 bases and 4 bases, with 15 bases remaining between them. CDR3 length equals 15 residues. Germline V gives CDR1 MNHEY, CDR2 SVGEGT. CDR3 nucleotides: TGTGCCAGCAGTTGGACTATACACGTGGCAGATACGCAGTATTTT. Its protein product is CASSWTIHVADTQYF.

V gene TRBV20-1 combines with J gene TRBJ2-5; D gene ambiguous. The CDR3 sequence is 10 residues long. The germline V and J ends were trimmed by 4 bases and 7 bases, with 7 bases remaining between them. Germline V gene lookup returns CDR1 DFQATT and CDR2 SNEGSKA (reference sequence). The CDR3 loop is CSATNVTQYF. The CDR3 DNA reads as TGCAGTGCTACTAACGTGACCCAGTACTTC.

The rearrangement links TRBV6-5 to TRBJ2-3; 8 bases align to TRBD1. The CDR3 has 15 amino acids. Trimming at V came to 6 bases and at J to 3 bases, leaving 8 bases not matched to a gene. The germline CDR1 and CDR2 sequences are MNHEY and SVGAGI. This CDR3 is CASRFQGARTDTQYF. DNA of the CDR3: TGTGCCAGCAGATTCCAGGGGGCTAGGACAGATACGCAGTATTTT.

This rearrangement joins TRBV9 to TRBJ2-1; 7 positions agree with TRBD1. V was pared by 4 bases and J by 5 bases, with 6 bases of the junction left unmatched. This CDR3 has 14 residues. Germline V gives CDR1 SGDLS, CDR2 YYNGEE. The CDR3 DNA reads TGTGCCAGCAGCCCAACGACAGGGAACAATGAGCAGTTCTTC. This codes for CASSPTTGNNEQFF. The complete variable domain, with remaining parts taken from reference TRBV9 and TRBJ2-1, reads DSGVTQTPKHLITATGQRVTLRCSPRSGDLSVYWYQQSLDQGLQFLIQYYNGEERAKGNILERFSAQQFPDLHSELNLSSLELGDSALYFCASSPTTGNNEQFFGPGTRLTVL.

The genes are TRBV6-5 and TRBJ2-7; D not resolved. The V and J ends lost 0 bases and 1 base respectively, with 10 bases between them. This CDR3 has 15 amino acids. The germline gives CDR1 MNHEY, CDR2 SVGAGI. DNA of the CDR3: TGTGCCAGCAGTTACTCGGTGCTCGGGTCCTACGAGCAGTACTTC. It specifies CASSYSVLGSYEQYF.

This clone is categorized as large (0.1 to 1%). The V and J genes are TRBV11-2 and TRBJ1-2; a possible D gene is TRBD1 (6 bases). Germline V CDR1 and CDR2: SGHAT, FQNNGV. V shed 2 bases and J shed 8 bases, with 12 bases lying between them. The CDR3 consists of 13 residues. The CDR3 bases are TGTGCCAGCAGCTTACGGGGGGCCGAAGGCTACACCTTC. It is translated as CASSLRGAEGYTF.

The chain recombines TRBV10-3 with TRBJ1-1; D is possibly TRBD1 (6 bases). Germline loops: CDR1 ENHRY, CDR2 SYGVKD. The V gene lost 6 bases and the J gene lost 2 bases, with 16 bases spanning the gap. The CDR3 covers 15 residues. The CDR3 is CAIRVNRDTNTEAFF. The CDR3 nucleotides are TGTGCCATCAGGGTCAACAGGGACACAAACACTGAAGCTTTCTTT.

J is TRBJ2-3 and V is TRBV18; D assignment may be TRBD1 or TRBD2 (5 bases each). This CDR3 spans 14 amino acids. Trimming removed 1 base from V and 4 bases from J, with 9 bases in between. In germline, CDR1 is KGHSH, CDR2 LQKENI. The CDR3 sequence: CASSPQRGADTQYF. The DNA for the CDR3 is TGTGCCAGCTCACCACAGAGGGGCGCAGATACGCAGTATTTT. Combining the CDR3 with reference TRBV18 and TRBJ2-3 gives the whole variable domain NAGVMQNPRHLVRRRGQEARLRCSPMKGHSHVYWYRQLPEEGLKFMVYLQKENIIDESGMPKERFSAEFPKEGPSILRIQQVVRGDSAAYFCASSPQRGADTQYFGPGTRLTVL.

The CDR3 coding sequence is TGTGCCAGCAGTCCGGGACAGACCCTTTATGGCTACACCTTC. Amino acids: CASSPGQTLYGYTF. The chain links TRBV6-5 to TRBJ1-2; 7 bases are shared with TRBD1. The V and J ends lost 5 bases and 5 bases, in that order; junction bases with no gene match: 8. This CDR3 has 14 amino acids. Germline V gene sequence: CDR1 MNHEY, CDR2 SVGAGI.

Sample share makes this clone large. The chain joins TRBV6-5 to TRBJ2-7, with D unresolved. Germline lookup yields CDR1 MNHEY and CDR2 SVGAGI. V was cut by 2 bases and J by 9 bases, with 11 bases left in between. This CDR3 comprises 12 residues. CDR3 coding DNA: TGTGCCAGCAGTTACGGTTCGGCACCGCAGTACTTC. Encoded protein: CASSYGSAPQYF.

The V call is TRBV10-3, the J call TRBJ1-1; TRBD1 matches at 7 bases. CDR3 length: 14 residues. V shed 5 bases and J 1 base; nucleotides not matched to a gene: 4. CDR1 and CDR2 (germline): ENHRY, SYGVKD. CDR3 in amino acids: CAISRQGPNTEAFF. The CDR3 DNA sequence: TGTGCCATCAGTCGACAGGGACCGAACACTGAAGCTTTCTTT.

This sequence joins TRBV19 and TRBJ1-2; 8 bases are shared with TRBD1. V lost 8 bases, J lost 7 bases, and 15 bases stayed unmatched. The CDR3 extends over 15 amino acids. Germline V lookup: CDR1 LNHDA, CDR2 SQIVND (reference sequence). The CDR3 sequence is CASSKVDRGFGGYTF. CDR3 nucleotides: TGTGCCAGTTCAAAAGTCGACAGGGGATTCGGTGGCTACACCTTC.

The V and J genes are TRBV6-6 and TRBJ1-3; no clear D. The V end lost 0 bases, the J end lost 0 bases, and 9 bases lay between the germline ends. Germline V gives CDR1 MNHNY, CDR2 SVGAGI (reference sequence). This CDR3 is 16 amino acids long. This CDR3 reads CASSYSTLLSGNTIYF. Written as DNA, the CDR3 is TGTGCCAGCAGTTACTCGACCCTCCTCTCTGGAAACACCATATATTTT.

The rearrangement joins TRBV7-2 to TRBJ1-2; 7 nucleotides match TRBD1. Per germline, CDR1 SGHTA and CDR2 FQGNSA. J lost 6 bases, V lost 1 base, and 2 bases had no gene match. The CDR3 is 13 amino acids. This chain's CDR3 is CASSLDRGDGYTF. Here the CDR3 DNA reads TGTGCCAGCAGCTTAGACAGGGGAGATGGCTACACCTTC.

With regard to this clone: An end of the junction does not agree with germline; a read error may underlie this. Distinct nucleotide sequences in the sample also encode this CDR3. The V call is TRBV19, the J call TRBJ1-5; no reliable D call. Germline CDR1 and CDR2: LNHDA and SQIVND (reference sequence). This CDR3 comprises 13 residues. CDR3 DNA sequence: TGTGCCAGTAGTGTAGACCGCAATCAGCCCCAGCATTTT. Amino acid sequence: CASSVDRNQPQHF.

This clone was seen just once. The chain combines TRBV19 with TRBJ2-5; D call uncertain. V was shortened by 1 base and J by 7 bases, with 10 bases between the two germline ends. The CDR3 is made up of 13 amino acids. CDR1 and CDR2 (germline): LNHDA, SQIVND (reference sequence). CDR3 DNA sequence: TGTGCCAGTAGTATAGGAGGTTCCAGGACCCAGTACTTC. Amino acid sequence: CASSIGGSRTQYF. Together with reference TRBV19 and TRBJ2-5, the CDR3 gives the full variable domain: DGGITQSPKYLFRKEGQNVTLSCEQNLNHDAMYWYRQDPGQGLRLIYYSQIVNDFQKGDIAEGYSVSREKKESFPLTVTSAQKNPTAFYLCASSIGGSRTQYFGPGTRLLVL.

This clone appeared a few times. This chain uses TRBV24-1 with TRBJ2-1; 15 bases fit TRBD2. Trimming at V came to 4 bases and at J to 6 bases, leaving 3 bases not matched to a gene. The CDR3 extends over 16 amino acids. Germline CDR1 reads KGHDR; CDR2 reads SFDVKD. In nucleotides, the CDR3 is TGTGCCACCAGTGACTGGACTAGCGGGAGGGGCAATGAGCAGTTCTTC. Translated, it gives CATSDWTSGRGNEQFF.